This T cell receptor beta chain was found in a study of low-dose radiotherapy and immunotherapy resistance in tumors. Across the whole study: On an every-two-weeks schedule, patients received intravenous nivolumab 240 mg, along with ipilimumab 1 mg/kg every six weeks. On a schedule of every two weeks, intravenous cyclophosphamide at a dose of 200 mg/m2 was delivered one day before each radiation and immunotherapy administration.

TRAV- and TRBV-specific primers, spanning alpha and beta chains, primed first-strand cDNA. TCR amplification involved about 21 PCR cycles with a constant-region primer and V-primer adapter. With in vitro transcription, the isolated mRNA was amplified. TCRdb processed the reads anew with MiXCR; each CDR3 protein has one entry. Altogether some 85,000 distinct CDR3 sequences are present, 18% being singletons, with the ten largest covering more than 4.5%. The time point here: before trial treatment. Tumors of eligible patients were advanced, solid and lacking tumor-infiltrating lymphocytes. This clonotype has at least ten counts. This CDR3 region has 14 residues. From germline, CDR1 is SGHRS and CDR2 YFSETQ. Trimming took 0 bases from V and 11 from J; bases not matched to a gene: 4.

The chain is built from TRBV5-1 and TRBJ2-1; 11 bases match TRBD2. The clonotype originates from a male donor with prostate cancer. The material was PBMCs, obtained before treatment. This chain's CDR3 is CASSLEASGRQQFF. DNA of the CDR3: TGCGCCAGCAGCTTGGAGGCTAGCGGGAGGCAGCAGTTCTTC.